The entry that follows covers one TCR beta chain sequence. This record comes from a study of blood T cell repertoires in COVID-19. Germline CDR1 reads SGHRS; CDR2 reads YFSETQ. This CDR3 is 16 amino acids long. Trimming shortened V by 1 base and J by 2 bases, and 12 bases separated the two germline ends. The method was immunoSEQ multiplex PCR; TCRdb's version includes in-frame clones alone and lacks a portion of them. The data contain more than 75,000 clones, less than 85% of them singletons. Specimen: peripheral blood. This chain links TRBV5-1 with TRBJ2-2, with D maybe TRBD1 (6 bases). The sequence was obtained from a human donor in a cohort sampled during active COVID-19. The CDR3 protein is CASSLTPGTNTGELFF. The CDR3 DNA follows: TGCGCCAGCAGCTTGACGCCAGGGACAAACACCGGGGAGCTGTTTTTT.